Listed below are T cell receptor beta chains from one sample, sequenced in a study of cytomegalovirus exposure and HLA in healthy donors. Sequenced by immunoSEQ multiplex PCR; TCRdb stores in-frame clones only, minus some. The sample consists of over 120,000 clones, 94% of them appearing once. The sequenced sample was PBMCs. The receptors come from a man between 18 and 35 years old in good health and CMV-seropositive. Both conserved end residues are part of each CDR3. The D gene is left open where the match is weak. The size entry is marked missing in some rows and otherwise reads once, few, many or a size class.

CASSYSKGRGDGYTF	TGTGCCAGCAGTTACTCGAAGGGCAGGGGGGATGGCTACACCTTC	.	TRBV6-6	TRBD1	TRBJ1-2
CASSFHRGYTF	TGTGCCAGCAGTTTCCATCGGGGCTACACCTTC	.	TRBV28	.	TRBJ1-2
CASSLGSGQGYNEQFF	TGCGCCAGCAGCTTGGGGTCGGGACAGGGCTACAATGAGCAGTTCTTC	.	TRBV5-1	TRBD1	TRBJ2-1
CASSRGLAGGTWLDTQYF	TGCGCCAGCAGCCGTGGACTAGCGGGAGGGACTTGGCTTGATACGCAGTATTTT	.	TRBV5-1	TRBD2	TRBJ2-3
CASSDLGGGGYGYTF	TGTGCCAGCAGTGATCTTGGAGGCGGAGGCTATGGCTACACCTTC	.	TRBV2	.	TRBJ1-2
CASSPVFSTVNTEAFF	TGTGCCAGCAGCCCAGTTTTTTCGACAGTGAACACTGAAGCTTTCTTT	.	TRBV5-4	.	TRBJ1-1
CASTTIQTGGMGNEQFF	TGTGCCAGCACCACAATTCAGACAGGGGGAATGGGCAATGAGCAGTTCTTC	.	TRBV27	TRBD1	TRBJ2-1
CASSPGLAVQETQYF	TGTGCCAGCAGCCCCGGGCTAGCGGTACAAGAGACCCAGTACTTC	once	TRBV7-9	TRBD2	TRBJ2-5
CASSTTSRSTDTQYF	TGCGCCAGCAGCACTACTAGCAGGAGCACAGATACGCAGTATTTT	few	TRBV5-1	.	TRBJ2-3
CASSVLAYEQYF	TGTGCCAGCAGTGTACTAGCCTACGAGCAGTACTTC	once	TRBV6-1	.	TRBJ2-7
CASSLGRGDMHEQFF	TGTGCCAGCAGCTTAGGGCGGGGAGATATGCATGAGCAGTTCTTC	.	TRBV11-3	.	TRBJ2-1
CASSRIGTSVGTDTQYF	TGCGCCAGCAGCCGAATAGGGACTAGCGTCGGGACAGATACGCAGTATTTT	.	TRBV4-1	TRBD2	TRBJ2-3
CASSLTGGSNEQFF	TGTGCCAGCAGCTTAACGGGCGGGAGCAATGAGCAGTTCTTC	.	TRBV11-3	TRBD2	TRBJ2-1
CASRTSGSFYNEQFF	TGTGCCAGCAGAACTAGCGGGAGTTTTTACAATGAGCAGTTCTTC	.	TRBV27	TRBD2	TRBJ2-1
CASSRGQGATYEQYF	TGTGCCAGCTCACGGGGACAGGGGGCCACCTACGAGCAGTACTTC	.	TRBV18	TRBD1	TRBJ2-7
CASSIDPTGRDQPQHF	TGTGCCAGTAGTATAGACCCAACAGGGCGGGATCAGCCCCAGCATTTT	.	TRBV19	.	TRBJ1-5
CASSRRFLGQGASYEQYF	TGCGCCAGCAGCCGTAGGTTCCTCGGACAGGGGGCCTCCTACGAGCAGTACTTC	.	TRBV4-1	TRBD1	TRBJ2-7
CASIDRGPEEKLFF	TGTGCCAGCATCGACAGGGGGCCGGAGGAAAAACTGTTTTTT	.	TRBV5-4	TRBD1	TRBJ1-4
CASSRWSGGQELYGYTF	TGTGCCAGCAGCCGATGGTCGGGAGGCCAGGAGCTCTATGGCTACACCTTC	.	TRBV14	.	TRBJ1-2
CASSLEGLGNEQFF	TGTGCCAGCTCACTCGAAGGACTAGGTAATGAGCAGTTCTTC	.	TRBV18	TRBD2	TRBJ2-1
CASSPSGLAGGPPYEQYF	TGTGCCAGCAGCCCCTCCGGACTAGCGGGAGGGCCACCCTACGAGCAGTACTTC	.	TRBV14	TRBD2	TRBJ2-7
CASRDREGRNIQYF	TGTGCCAGCAGGGACAGGGAGGGACGGAACATTCAGTACTTC	.	TRBV2	.	TRBJ2-4
CASSRITSIETQYF	TGTGCCAGCAGCCGCATTACTAGTATCGAGACCCAGTACTTC	.	TRBV7-6	.	TRBJ2-5
CASTVTGGNTEAFF	TGTGCCAGCACCGTTACAGGGGGCAACACTGAAGCTTTCTTT	once	TRBV27	TRBD1	TRBJ1-1
CASSDGLNKETQYF	TGTGCCAGCAGTGATGGTCTCAACAAAGAGACCCAGTACTTC	.	TRBV6-1	.	TRBJ2-5
CASSTGTEDEQYF	TGTGCCAGCAGTACCGGGACAGAGGACGAGCAGTACTTC	.	TRBV27	TRBD1	TRBJ2-7
CASRGGNYEQYF	TGTGCCAGCAGGGGGGGGAACTACGAGCAGTACTTC	.	TRBV6-1	TRBD2	TRBJ2-7
CASSLGTVPFGYTF	TGTGCCAGCAGCTTGGGGACAGTCCCTTTTGGCTACACCTTC	.	TRBV5-6	.	TRBJ1-2
CASSLEQGVTQYF	TGCGCCAGCAGCTTGGAGCAGGGGGTTACGCAGTATTTT	.	TRBV5-1	TRBD1	TRBJ2-3
CAISAGAYNEQFF	TGTGCCATCAGTGCCGGGGCCTACAATGAGCAGTTCTTC	.	TRBV10-3	.	TRBJ2-1
CASSLGLDNEQFF	TGTGCCAGCAGCTTAGGCCTAGACAATGAGCAGTTCTTC	.	TRBV7-2	.	TRBJ2-1
CASSLWAPHPPQHF	TGTGCCAGCAGTTTATGGGCACCCCACCCGCCCCAGCATTTT	few	TRBV28	.	TRBJ1-5
CASSERLAGYNEQFF	TGTGCCAGCAGTGAGAGACTAGCGGGGTACAATGAGCAGTTCTTC	.	TRBV25-1	TRBD2	TRBJ2-1